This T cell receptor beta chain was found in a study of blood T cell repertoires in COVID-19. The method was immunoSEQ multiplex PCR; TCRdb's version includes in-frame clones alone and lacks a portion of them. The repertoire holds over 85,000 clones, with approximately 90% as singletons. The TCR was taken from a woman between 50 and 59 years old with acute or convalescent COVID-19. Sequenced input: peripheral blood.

The CDR3 DNA reads TGTGCCAGCAGCTCAGATAGCGGACGCCAAGAGACCCAGTACTTC. Protein: CASSSDSGRQETQYF. The chain has TRBV5-4 and TRBJ2-5; TRBD2 is a possible D gene (6 bases). V gave up 3 bases and J gave up 1 base, with 13 bases separating them. Germline V lookup: CDR1 SGHNT, CDR2 YYREEE (reference sequence). The CDR3 is made up of 15 amino acids.